These T cell receptor beta chains were read from a single sample in a study of OX40 agonist ivuxolimab in advanced cancers. The protocol was immunoSEQ multiplex PCR, while the TCRdb copy is restricted to in-frame clones and leaves out a portion. Among about 49,000 clones, more than 85% were seen once, and the ten largest hold approximately 52%. The sample consisted of CD4+ or CD8+ T cells sorted from blood, taken in a trial of the OX40 agonist ivuxolimab. The receptor source for this set is an adult with an advanced solid tumor such as melanoma, head and neck, liver or kidney cancer. The CDR3 runs from the conserved cysteine through the conserved F or W. The order of the fields is V gene, D gene, clone size, J gene, CDR3 DNA, CDR3 protein. The D gene is left open where the match is weak. Clone size is stated in some rows and not others, as once, few, many or a class when expanded.

V: TRBV2
D: .
size: few
J: TRBJ2-7
DNA: TGTGCCAGCAGTGATGGGTTCTACGAGCAGTACTTC
CDR3: CASSDGFYEQYF

V: TRBV7-9
D: TRBD1
size: .
J: TRBJ2-5
DNA: TGTGCCAGCAGCTTAGGAGGACAGGGACTAGAGACCCAGTACTTC
CDR3: CASSLGGQGLETQYF

V: TRBV11-3
D: TRBD1
size: .
J: TRBJ1-1
DNA: TGTGCCAGCAGCTCGGGACAGGGGGAGAACACTGAAGCTTTCTTT
CDR3: CASSSGQGENTEAFF

V: TRBV7-9
D: TRBD2
size: .
J: TRBJ2-1
DNA: TGTGCCAGCAGCTCCCCCGGGACTAGCGGGAGGAATGAGCAGTTCTTC
CDR3: CASSSPGTSGRNEQFF

V: TRBV6-5
D: .
size: .
J: TRBJ2-5
DNA: TGTGCCAGCTCCCCCTCGGGAGTTGGGGAGACCCAGTACTTC
CDR3: CASSPSGVGETQYF

V: TRBV7-9
D: .
size: .
J: TRBJ2-1
DNA: TGTGCCAGCAGCTTAGGTGGGTCGAGCTCCTACAATGAGCAGTTCTTC
CDR3: CASSLGGSSSYNEQFF

V: TRBV28
D: .
size: .
J: TRBJ2-7
DNA: TGTGCCAGCAGTTTACCTGTCGGAAAAAGCTCCTACGAGCAGTACTTC
CDR3: CASSLPVGKSSYEQYF

V: TRBV6-1
D: .
size: .
J: TRBJ2-1
DNA: TGTGCCACTAATTCCGGGACGGACTACAATGAGCAGTTCTTC
CDR3: CATNSGTDYNEQFF

V: TRBV25-1
D: .
size: .
J: TRBJ2-3
DNA: TGTGCCAGCAGCGGCCCCGCGGTAATTGTAGATACGCAGTATTTT
CDR3: CASSGPAVIVDTQYF

V: TRBV10-3
D: .
size: .
J: TRBJ1-1
DNA: TGTGCCTCTCAGGGTTGGTCGGAAAACACTGAAGCTTTCTTT
CDR3: CASQGWSENTEAFF